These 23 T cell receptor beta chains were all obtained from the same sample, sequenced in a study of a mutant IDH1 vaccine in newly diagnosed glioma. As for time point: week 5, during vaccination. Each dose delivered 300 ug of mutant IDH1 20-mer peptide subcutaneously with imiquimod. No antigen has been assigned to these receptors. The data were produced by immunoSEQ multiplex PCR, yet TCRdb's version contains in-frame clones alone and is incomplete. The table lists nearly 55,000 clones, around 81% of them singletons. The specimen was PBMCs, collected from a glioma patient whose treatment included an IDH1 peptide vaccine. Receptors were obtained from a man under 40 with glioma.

The CDR3 coding sequence is TGTGCCAGCAGCTTGGCCCCGGGACGCCAGATCTCTGGGGCCAACGTCCTGACTTTC. It codes for CASSLAPGRQISGANVLTF. The J gene is TRBJ2-6, the V gene TRBV5-5, with D perhaps assigned TRBD1 or TRBD2 (5 bases each). Trimming shortened V by 0 bases and J by 0 bases, and 16 bases separated the two germline ends. The germline V gene has CDR1 SGHKS and CDR2 YYEKEE (reference sequence). CDR3 length equals 19 residues.

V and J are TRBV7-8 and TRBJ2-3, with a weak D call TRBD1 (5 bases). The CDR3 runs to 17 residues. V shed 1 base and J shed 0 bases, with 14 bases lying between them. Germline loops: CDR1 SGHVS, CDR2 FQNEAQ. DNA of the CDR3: TGTGCCAGCAGCTTAGGCAGGGCTTTAACTAGCACAGATACGCAGTATTTT. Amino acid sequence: CASSLGRALTSTDTQYF.

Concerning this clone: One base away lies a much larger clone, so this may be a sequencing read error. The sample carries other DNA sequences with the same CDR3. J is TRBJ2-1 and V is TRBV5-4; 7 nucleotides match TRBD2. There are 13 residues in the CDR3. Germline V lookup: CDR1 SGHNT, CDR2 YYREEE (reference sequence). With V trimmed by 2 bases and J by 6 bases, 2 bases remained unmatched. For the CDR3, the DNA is TGTGCCAGCAGCTTAAGGGAGGGCAATGAGCAGTTCTTC. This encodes CASSLREGNEQFF.

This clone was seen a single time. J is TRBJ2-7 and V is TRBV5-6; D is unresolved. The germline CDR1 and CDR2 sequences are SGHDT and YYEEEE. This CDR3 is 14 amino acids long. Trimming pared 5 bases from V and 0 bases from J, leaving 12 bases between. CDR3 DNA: TGTGCCAGCAGTTTTACCCACAGCTCCTACGAGCAGTACTTC. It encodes CASSFTHSSYEQYF.

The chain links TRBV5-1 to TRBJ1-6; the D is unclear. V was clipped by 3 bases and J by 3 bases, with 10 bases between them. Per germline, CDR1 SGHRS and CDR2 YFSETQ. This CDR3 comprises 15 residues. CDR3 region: CASSYHTDYNSPLHF. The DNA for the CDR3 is TGCGCCAGCAGCTACCACACAGACTATAATTCACCCCTCCACTTT.

The CDR3 bases are TGTGCCGGGGGGAAGAACTATGGCTACACCTTC. Translated: CAGGKNYGYTF. The chain links TRBV30 to TRBJ1-2, with D possibly TRBD1 on 5 matching bases. The germline CDR1 and CDR2 sequences are GTSNPN and SVGIG (reference sequence). Trimming took off 8 bases at V and 2 bases at J, with 9 bases between the two ends. The CDR3 contains 11 residues.

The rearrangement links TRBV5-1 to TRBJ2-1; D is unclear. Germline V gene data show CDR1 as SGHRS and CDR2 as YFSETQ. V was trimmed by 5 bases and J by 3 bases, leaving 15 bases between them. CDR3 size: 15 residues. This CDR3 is CASRVSRSFYNEQFF. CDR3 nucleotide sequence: TGCGCCAGCAGGGTCTCGAGATCGTTCTACAATGAGCAGTTCTTC.

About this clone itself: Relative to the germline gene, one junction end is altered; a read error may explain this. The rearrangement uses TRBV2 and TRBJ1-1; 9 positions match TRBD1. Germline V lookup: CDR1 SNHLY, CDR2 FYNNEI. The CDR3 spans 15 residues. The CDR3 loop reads CASNDPGTGWTEAFF. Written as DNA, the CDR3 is TGTGCCAGCAACGACCCCGGGACAGGGTGGACTGAGGCTTTCTTT.

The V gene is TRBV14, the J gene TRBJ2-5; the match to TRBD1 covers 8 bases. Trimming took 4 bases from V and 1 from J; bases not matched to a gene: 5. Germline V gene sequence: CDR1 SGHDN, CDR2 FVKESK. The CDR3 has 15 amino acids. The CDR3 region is CASSLYRGVQETQYF. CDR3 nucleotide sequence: TGTGCCAGCAGCCTCTACAGGGGGGTCCAAGAGACCCAGTACTTC.

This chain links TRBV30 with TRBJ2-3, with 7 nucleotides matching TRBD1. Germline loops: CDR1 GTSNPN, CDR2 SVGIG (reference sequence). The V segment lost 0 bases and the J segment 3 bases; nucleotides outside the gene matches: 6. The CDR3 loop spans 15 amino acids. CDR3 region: CAWSVQGSGTDTQYF. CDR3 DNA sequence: TGTGCCTGGAGTGTACAGGGGAGTGGGACAGATACGCAGTATTTT.

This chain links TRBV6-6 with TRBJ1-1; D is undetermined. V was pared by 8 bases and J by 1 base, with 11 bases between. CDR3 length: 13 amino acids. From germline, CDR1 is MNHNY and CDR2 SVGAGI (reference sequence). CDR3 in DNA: TGTGCCAGCGCCCATACGGAGAACACTGAAGCTTTCTTT. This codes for CASAHTENTEAFF.

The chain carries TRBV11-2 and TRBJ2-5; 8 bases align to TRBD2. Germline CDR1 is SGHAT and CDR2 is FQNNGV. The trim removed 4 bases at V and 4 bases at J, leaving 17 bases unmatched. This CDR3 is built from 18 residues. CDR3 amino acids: CASSSLIGLAGELETQYF. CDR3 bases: TGTGCCAGCAGCTCTTTGATAGGGCTAGCGGGTGAACTAGAGACCCAGTACTTC.

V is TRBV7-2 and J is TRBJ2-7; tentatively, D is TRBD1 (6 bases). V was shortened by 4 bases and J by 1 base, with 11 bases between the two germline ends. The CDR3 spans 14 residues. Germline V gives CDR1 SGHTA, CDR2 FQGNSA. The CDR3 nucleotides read TGTGCCAGCAGCTCTACAGGGAGATCCTACGAGCAGTACTTC. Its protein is CASSSTGRSYEQYF.

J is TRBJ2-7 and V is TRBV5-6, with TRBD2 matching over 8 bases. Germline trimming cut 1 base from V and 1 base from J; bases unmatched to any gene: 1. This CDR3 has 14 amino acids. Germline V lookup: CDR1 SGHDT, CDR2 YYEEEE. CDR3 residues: CASSLRGGSYEQYF. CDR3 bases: TGTGCCAGCAGCTTGCGCGGGGGGTCCTACGAGCAGTACTTC.

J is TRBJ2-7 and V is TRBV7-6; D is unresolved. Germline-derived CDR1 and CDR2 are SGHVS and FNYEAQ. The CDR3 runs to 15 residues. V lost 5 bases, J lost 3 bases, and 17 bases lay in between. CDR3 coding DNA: TGTGCCAGCAGCCCGTCCGCGGCCACACTCTACGAGCAGTACTTC. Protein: CASSPSAATLYEQYF.

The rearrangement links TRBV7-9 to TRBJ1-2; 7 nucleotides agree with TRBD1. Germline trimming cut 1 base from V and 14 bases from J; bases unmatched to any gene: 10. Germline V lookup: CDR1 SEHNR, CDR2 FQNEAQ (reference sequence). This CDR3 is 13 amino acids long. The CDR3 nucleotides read TGTGCCAGCAGCTTAGGAACTACCGGGACAGAGACCTTC. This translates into CASSLGTTGTETF.

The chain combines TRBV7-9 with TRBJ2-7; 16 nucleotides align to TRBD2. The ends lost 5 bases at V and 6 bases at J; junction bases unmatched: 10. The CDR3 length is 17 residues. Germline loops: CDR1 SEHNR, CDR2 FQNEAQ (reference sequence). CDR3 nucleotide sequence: TGTGCCAGCAGCCCCACCGGGACTAGCGGGGGGGCCTCCGAGCAGTACTTC. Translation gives CASSPTGTSGGASEQYF.

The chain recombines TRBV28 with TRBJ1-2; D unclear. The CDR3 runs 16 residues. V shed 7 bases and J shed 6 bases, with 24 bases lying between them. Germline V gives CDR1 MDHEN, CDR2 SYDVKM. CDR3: CASKEAGGATSDGYTF. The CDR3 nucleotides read TGTGCCAGCAAGGAGGCAGGCGGAGCTACTTCTGATGGCTACACCTTC.

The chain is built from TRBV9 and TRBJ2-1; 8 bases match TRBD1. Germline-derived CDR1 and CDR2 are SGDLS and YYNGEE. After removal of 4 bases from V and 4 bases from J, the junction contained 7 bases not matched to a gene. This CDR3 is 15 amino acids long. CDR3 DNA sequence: TGTGCCAGCAGCCCCGGGACAGGTTCATACAATGAGCAGTTCTTC. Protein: CASSPGTGSYNEQFF.

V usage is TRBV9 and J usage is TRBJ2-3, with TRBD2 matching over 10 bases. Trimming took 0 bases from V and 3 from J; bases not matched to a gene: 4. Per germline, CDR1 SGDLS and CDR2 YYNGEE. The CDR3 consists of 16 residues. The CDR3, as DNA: TGTGCCAGCAGCGTAGCAAGCGGGGGGGCGACAGATACGCAGTATTTT. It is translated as CASSVASGGATDTQYF. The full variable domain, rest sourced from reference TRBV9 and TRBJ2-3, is DSGVTQTPKHLITATGQRVTLRCSPRSGDLSVYWYQQSLDQGLQFLIQYYNGEERAKGNILERFSAQQFPDLHSELNLSSLELGDSALYFCASSVASGGATDTQYFGPGTRLTVL.

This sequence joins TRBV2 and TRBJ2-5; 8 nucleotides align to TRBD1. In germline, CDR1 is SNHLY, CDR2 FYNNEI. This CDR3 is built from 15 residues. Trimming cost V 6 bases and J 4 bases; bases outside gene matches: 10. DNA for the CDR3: TGTGCCAGCAGCCTGGAATCACAGGGGGGAGAGACCCAGTACTTC. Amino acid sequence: CASSLESQGGETQYF.

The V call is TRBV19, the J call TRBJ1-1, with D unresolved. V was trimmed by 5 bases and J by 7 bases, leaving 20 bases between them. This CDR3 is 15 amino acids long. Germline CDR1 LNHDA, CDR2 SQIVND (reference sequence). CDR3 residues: CASSGSASGGNEAFF. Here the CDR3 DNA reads TGTGCCAGTAGTGGAAGTGCCTCCGGTGGCAATGAAGCTTTCTTT.

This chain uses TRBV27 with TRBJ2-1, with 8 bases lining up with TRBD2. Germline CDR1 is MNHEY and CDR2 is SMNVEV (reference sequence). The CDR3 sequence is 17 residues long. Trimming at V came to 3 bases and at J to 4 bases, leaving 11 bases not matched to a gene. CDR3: CASSFLRSGGLYNEQFF. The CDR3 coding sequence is TGTGCCAGCAGTTTCCTTCGAAGCGGGGGTCTATACAATGAGCAGTTCTTC.